Below are 13 T cell receptor beta chains sequenced from a single sample in a study of T-cell memory formation after mild COVID-19. TCRdb passed the 5' RACE reads through MiXCR, listing each CDR3 protein once. The sample consists of approximately 350,000 distinct CDR3 sequences, 25% to 30% of them appearing once. Sequencing was done on a sample of PBMCs or a T cell subset sorted from them (not recorded which). The receptors derive from an adult woman who had mild COVID-19 (a few samples of this study predate the infection). Cell type and time point are not known.

This chain links TRBV12-3 or TRBV12-4 with TRBJ2-3, with D tentatively TRBD1 or TRBD2 (6 bases each). The CDR3 length is 15 residues. The germline V and J ends were trimmed by 6 bases and 2 bases, with 15 bases remaining between them. The CDR3 region has the DNA TGTGCCAGCAGCACACCGGGGGCCGACACAGATACGCAGTATTTT. The encoded protein is CASSTPGADTDTQYF.

As concerns this clonotype: Relative to the germline gene, one junction end is altered; a read error may explain this. The J gene is TRBJ1-1, the V gene TRBV20-1; D is uncertain. The V gene's germline CDR1 is DFQATT and CDR2 SNEGSKA (reference sequence). The CDR3 extends over 16 amino acids. The CDR3 loop reads CSPRGARFLVQNEAFF. DNA for the CDR3: TGCAGTCCTAGAGGTGCGAGGTTTCTAGTTCAAAATGAAGCTTTCTTT.

This clonotype was detected only a few times. This rearrangement joins TRBV24-1 to TRBJ2-7, with D possibly matching TRBD1 (6 bases). Germline assignment: CDR1 KGHDR and CDR2 SFDVKD. V was pared by 4 bases and J by 4 bases, with 16 bases between. The CDR3 loop spans 15 amino acids. The CDR3 DNA follows: TGTGCCACCAGTGAGAATACCGGGACACTTTACGAGCAGTACTTC. Its protein is CATSENTGTLYEQYF.

This clonotype was observed a handful of times. This chain links TRBV7-3 with TRBJ2-1; the D is unclear. The V end was cut by 5 bases, the J end by 3 bases, with 14 bases between. This CDR3 is built from 15 residues. Germline loops: CDR1 SGHTA, CDR2 FQGTGA. The CDR3 coding sequence is TGTGCCAGCAGCCCCCAAGGTGGGTTCTACAATGAGCAGTTCTTC. Protein product: CASSPQGGFYNEQFF.

The CDR3 region is CASSLGVINTEAFF. CDR3 in DNA: TGTGCCAGCAGTTTAGGGGTAATAAACACTGAAGCTTTCTTT. V is TRBV27 and J is TRBJ1-1; D uncertain. This CDR3 has 14 residues. The germline V gene has CDR1 MNHEY and CDR2 SMNVEV (reference sequence). Deletions cut 2 bases from V and 2 bases from J, with 9 bases between.

The chain recombines TRBV5-1 with TRBJ1-5; D is perhaps TRBD1 (5 bases). Per germline, CDR1 SGHRS and CDR2 YFSETQ. V lost 3 bases to trimming and J lost 2 bases, with 15 bases between them. The CDR3 loop spans 16 amino acids. CDR3 in DNA: TGCGCCAGCAGCTCTGCACCCGGAGGGGGCAATCAGCCCCAGCATTTT. Protein sequence: CASSSAPGGGNQPQHF. Combining the CDR3 with reference TRBV5-1 and TRBJ1-5 gives the whole variable domain KAGVTQTPRYLIKTRGQQVTLSCSPISGHRSVSWYQQTPGQGLQFLFEYFSETQRNKGNFPGRFSGRQFSNSRSEMNVSTLELGDSALYLCASSSAPGGGNQPQHFGDGTRLSIL.

This clonotype has a handful of counts. The V gene is TRBV30, the J gene TRBJ1-1, with a tentative D call TRBD1 (5 bases). The V gene's germline CDR1 is GTSNPN and CDR2 SVGIG (reference sequence). V was cut by 0 bases and J by 10 bases, with 9 bases left in between. There are 11 residues in the CDR3. CDR3 sequence reads: CAWSVRGGAFF. CDR3 sequence (DNA): TGTGCCTGGAGTGTACGTGGGGGAGCTTTCTTT.

In its sample, this clonotype was seen a few times. The chain links TRBV10-2 to TRBJ2-5, with D maybe TRBD2 (6 bases). The CDR3 totals 15 residues. Germline V gives CDR1 WSHSY, CDR2 SAAADI. V was cut by 6 bases and J by 3 bases, with 17 bases left in between. The chain's CDR3 is CASREPWRGEETQYF. DNA of the CDR3: TGCGCCAGCAGGGAACCATGGAGGGGAGAAGAGACCCAGTACTTC.

The V gene is TRBV9, the J gene TRBJ2-2; D may be TRBD2 (5 bases). Trimming removed 6 bases from V and 4 bases from J, with 13 bases in between. There are 14 residues in the CDR3. Germline lookup yields CDR1 SGDLS and CDR2 YYNGEE. Written as DNA, the CDR3 is TGTGCCAGCACCGGCGGGCGTGGCACCGGGGAGCTGTTTTTT. It yields the protein CASTGGRGTGELFF.

The rearrangement uses TRBV7-9 and TRBJ2-3; D possibly uses TRBD1 or TRBD2 (6 bases each). The V gene lost 4 bases and the J gene lost 10 bases, with 18 bases spanning the gap. Germline CDR1 is SEHNR and CDR2 is FQNEAQ (reference sequence). The CDR3 loop spans 14 amino acids. CDR3 amino acids: CASSSPMRGAPQYF. As DNA, the CDR3 is TGTGCCAGCAGCTCCCCCATGAGGGGGGCTCCGCAGTATTTT.

This clonotype has just one count. The chain joins TRBV10-3 to TRBJ2-7; D may be TRBD1 (9 bases). CDR1 ENHRY and CDR2 SYGVKD come from the germline V gene. V was shortened by 4 bases and J by 6 bases, with 25 bases between the two germline ends. The CDR3 has 17 amino acids. DNA for the CDR3: TGTGCCATCAGTGTGGGGGTTAGCGGGACAGGGAAATCCGAGCAGTACTTC. Protein sequence: CAISVGVSGTGKSEQYF.

The J gene is TRBJ1-1, the V gene TRBV6-4; 9 bases map to TRBD1. Losses at the gene ends were 5 bases for V and 0 bases for J; bases not matched to a gene: 7. Germline V gene lookup returns CDR1 MRHNA and CDR2 SNTAGT. The CDR3 is 16 amino acids. The CDR3 loop is CASSPWTGVVNTEAFF. CDR3 DNA: TGTGCCAGCAGTCCCTGGACAGGGGTAGTGAACACTGAAGCTTTCTTT.

This clonotype was seen more than once but under ten times. The V gene is TRBV2, the J gene TRBJ1-1, with D tentatively TRBD1 (5 bases). CDR1 SNHLY and CDR2 FYNNEI come from the germline V gene. Trimming pared 5 bases from V and 3 bases from J, leaving 10 bases between. The CDR3 consists of 13 residues. CDR3 in amino acids: CASSNRLDTEAFF. The DNA of the CDR3 is TGTGCCAGCAGTAACAGGCTCGACACTGAAGCTTTCTTT.